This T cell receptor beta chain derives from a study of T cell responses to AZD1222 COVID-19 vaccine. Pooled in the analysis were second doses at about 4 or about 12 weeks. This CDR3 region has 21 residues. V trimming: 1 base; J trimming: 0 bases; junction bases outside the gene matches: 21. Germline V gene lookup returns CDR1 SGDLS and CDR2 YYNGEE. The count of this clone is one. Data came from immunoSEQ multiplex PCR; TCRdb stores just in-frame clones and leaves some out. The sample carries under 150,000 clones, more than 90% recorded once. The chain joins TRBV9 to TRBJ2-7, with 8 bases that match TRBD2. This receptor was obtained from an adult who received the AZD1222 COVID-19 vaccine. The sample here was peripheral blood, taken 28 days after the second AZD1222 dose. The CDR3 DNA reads TGTGCCAGCAGCGTAACATCGGGTCAGACTAGCGCGAAGGGGGGCTCCTACGAGCAGTACGTC. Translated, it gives CASSVTSGQTSAKGGSYEQYV.